These T cell receptor beta chains were read from a single sample in a study of cytomegalovirus exposure and HLA in healthy donors. Sequencing used immunoSEQ multiplex PCR; TCRdb keeps in-frame clones, though not all of them. Altogether fewer than 70,000 clones are present, under 85% being singletons, with the ten largest covering 5.4%. The specimen sequenced was PBMCs. These receptors all stem from a man between 50 and 59 years old in good health and CMV-seronegative. The CDR3 runs from the conserved cysteine through the conserved F or W. The order of the fields is V gene, D gene, clone size, J gene, CDR3 protein, CDR3 DNA. D genes are given only for firm matches. The size of a clone is reported for some rows only, either as once, few or many, or as a class for expanded clones.

TRBV19	.	.	TRBJ1-6	CASSIDPPPSPLHF	TGTGCCAGTAGTATAGATCCCCCTCCTTCACCCCTCCACTTT
TRBV11-2	.	.	TRBJ2-7	CASSLGPGHSYEQYF	TGTGCCAGCAGCTTAGGACCGGGACACTCCTACGAGCAGTACTTC
TRBV9	.	.	TRBJ1-1	CASSAPPYTEAFF	TGTGCCAGCAGCGCCCCCCCTTACACTGAAGCTTTCTTT
TRBV5-1	.	medium-sized	TRBJ2-7	CASSLTTGREQYF	TGCGCCAGCAGCTTGACCACAGGGCGGGAGCAGTACTTC
TRBV7-9	.	.	TRBJ1-2	CASSRPGDYGYTF	TGTGCCAGCAGCAGACCCGGGGACTATGGCTACACCTTC
TRBV29-1	.	.	TRBJ2-2	CSVFRTGELFF	TGCAGCGTTTTTCGCACCGGGGAGCTGTTTTTT
TRBV4-2	TRBD2	.	TRBJ2-7	CASRTSGASGRQYF	TGTGCCAGCAGAACTAGCGGGGCTTCGGGGAGGCAGTACTTC
TRBV2	.	.	TRBJ1-1	CASSPNGARAFF	TGTGCCAGCAGTCCGAATGGGGCGAGGGCTTTCTTT
TRBV2	.	.	TRBJ1-4	CASSGSVREKLFF	TGTGCCAGCAGCGGGTCGGTAAGGGAAAAACTGTTTTTT
TRBV6-1	.	.	TRBJ1-3	CAAQNYRDPAYF	TGTGCCGCCCAAAACTACAGGGACCCCGCGTATTTT
TRBV5-1	TRBD1	few	TRBJ2-7	CASSLIRDRGMREQYF	TGCGCCAGCAGCTTGATCCGCGACAGGGGTATGCGGGAGCAGTACTTC
TRBV27	TRBD1	.	TRBJ1-6	CASSTAGQGLSSPLHF	TGTGCCAGCAGTACTGCGGGACAGGGACTCTCGTCACCCCTCCACTTT
TRBV19	.	.	TRBJ1-1	CASRRDSRVAAEAFF	TGTGCCAGTAGAAGGGACTCTCGAGTGGCCGCTGAAGCTTTCTTT
TRBV30	.	.	TRBJ2-7	CACQGGGFYEQYF	TGTGCCTGTCAAGGTGGGGGGTTCTACGAGCAGTACTTC
TRBV6-6	TRBD1	.	TRBJ1-2	CAIPDRDGYGYTF	TGTGCCATCCCGGACAGGGATGGCTATGGCTACACCTTC
TRBV9	.	.	TRBJ2-7	CASSVAGQSSYEQYF	TGTGCCAGCAGCGTAGCCGGACAGAGCTCCTACGAGCAGTACTTC
TRBV5-4	TRBD1	.	TRBJ2-7	CASSRDRGYEQYF	TGTGCCAGCAGCCGGGACAGGGGCTACGAGCAGTACTTC
TRBV14	.	.	TRBJ2-1	CASRPGGRGEQFF	TGTGCCAGCCGACCTGGGGGGAGAGGTGAGCAGTTCTTC
TRBV2	TRBD2	.	TRBJ2-3	CASEIAGSPQYF	TGTGCCAGCGAGATAGCGGGAAGCCCTCAGTATTTT
TRBV9	TRBD2	.	TRBJ2-5	CASRITSGTTQPETQYF	TGTGCCAGCAGGATTACCTCAGGGACTACGCAACCGGAGACCCAGTACTTC
TRBV18	.	once	TRBJ1-6	CASSPLDSQDSPLHF	TGTGCCAGCTCACCATTGGACAGTCAGGATTCACCCCTCCACTTT
TRBV5-1	.	.	TRBJ1-1	CASSGGTEAFF	TGCGCCAGCAGCGGCGGCACTGAAGCTTTCTTT
TRBV29-1	.	.	TRBJ2-5	CSVEDRETQYF	TGCAGCGTTGAAGATCGAGAGACCCAGTACTTC
TRBV5-1	.	.	TRBJ1-4	CASSLTGSTNEKLFF	TGCGCCAGCAGCTTGACAGGGTCAACTAATGAAAAACTGTTTTTT
TRBV10-2	TRBD1	.	TRBJ2-3	CATGQAADTQYF	TGCGCCACCGGACAGGCCGCAGATACGCAGTATTTT
TRBV2	.	.	TRBJ1-2	CASSSRGDGYTF	TGTGCCAGCAGTAGCCGGGGGGACGGCTACACCTTC
TRBV9	TRBD1	once	TRBJ1-4	CASSVTGVGNEKLFF	TGTGCCAGCAGCGTTACAGGGGTAGGGAATGAAAAACTGTTTTTT
TRBV9	.	.	TRBJ1-1	CASSPSGGQDTEAFF	TGTGCCAGCAGCCCTTCCGGGGGGCAGGACACTGAAGCTTTCTTT
TRBV29-1	.	.	TRBJ1-2	CSVRPGISSYGYTF	TGCAGCGTTCGACCAGGGATTTCGTCCTATGGCTACACCTTC
TRBV5-1	TRBD1	.	TRBJ2-5	CASSFRQGGETQYF	TGCGCCAGCAGCTTCAGACAGGGTGGTGAGACCCAGTACTTC
TRBV10-2	.	.	TRBJ1-2	CASRGVGIGEEGYTF	TGCGCCAGCAGGGGTGTCGGAATCGGGGAAGAAGGCTACACCTTC
TRBV29-1	.	.	TRBJ1-1	CSVARTDTMNTEAFF	TGCAGCGTTGCCCGGACAGATACCATGAACACTGAAGCTTTCTTT
TRBV5-1	TRBD1	.	TRBJ1-2	CASSRDRGFDGYTF	TGCGCCAGCAGCCGGGACAGGGGGTTTGATGGCTACACCTTC
TRBV2	TRBD1	.	TRBJ2-7	CASRNRGPSYEQYF	TGTGCCAGCCGAAACAGGGGGCCCTCCTACGAGCAGTACTTC
TRBV7-6	.	.	TRBJ1-6	CASSLIPGESPLHF	TGTGCCAGCAGCTTAATCCCAGGGGAATCACCCCTCCACTTT
TRBV6-4	.	once	TRBJ2-3	CASSDGSSSNTQYF	TGTGCCAGCAGTGACGGGTCTAGCTCAAATACGCAGTATTTT
TRBV5-1	.	.	TRBJ1-1	CASSFPGSEAFF	TGCGCCAGCAGCTTCCCAGGGTCTGAAGCTTTCTTT
TRBV9	.	.	TRBJ1-1	CASTPGGLRRDPKTYTEAFF	TGTGCCAGCACCCCCGGGGGATTGAGGAGGGACCCGAAAACGTACACTGAAGCTTTCTTT
TRBV30	TRBD1	.	TRBJ1-2	CAWSTDRVAIHGYTF	TGTGCCTGGAGTACCGACAGGGTCGCAATTCACGGCTACACCTTC
TRBV7-9	.	.	TRBJ2-1	CASEIGQGRNEQFF	TGTGCCAGCGAGATTGGGCAGGGTAGGAATGAGCAGTTCTTC
TRBV6-6	.	.	TRBJ2-6	CASSSPTGLGANVLTF	TGTGCCAGCAGTTCCCCAACAGGGTTAGGGGCCAACGTCCTGACTTTC
TRBV7-9	.	.	TRBJ1-4	CSSSLGGNEKLFF	TGTTCCAGCAGCTTAGGAGGGAATGAAAAACTGTTTTTT
TRBV19	.	.	TRBJ2-1	CASSIKLSYYNEQFF	TGTGCCAGTAGTATCAAGCTCTCCTACTACAATGAGCAGTTCTTC
TRBV5-6	TRBD1	.	TRBJ1-4	CASSLFVGQGGLFF	TGTGCCAGCAGCTTATTTGTCGGACAGGGCGGTCTGTTTTTT
TRBV6-1	TRBD1	.	TRBJ1-2	CASRLGQGGTYGYTF	TGTGCCAGCAGGCTCGGACAGGGTGGGACTTATGGCTACACCTTC
TRBV10-3	TRBD2	few	TRBJ2-3	CAISEVAGGTDTQYF	TGTGCCATCAGTGAGGTAGCGGGGGGGACAGATACGCAGTATTTT
TRBV4-2	TRBD1	.	TRBJ2-5	CASSQVGTGRSETQYF	TGTGCCAGCAGCCAAGTCGGGACAGGTAGATCAGAGACCCAGTACTTC
TRBV7-2	.	.	TRBJ1-5	CASSLGAGMDQPQHF	TGTGCCAGCAGCTTAGGGGCGGGAATGGATCAGCCCCAGCATTTT
TRBV7-9	.	.	TRBJ1-4	CASSPSRATNEKLFF	TGTGCCAGCAGTCCCTCTAGAGCAACTAATGAAAAACTGTTTTTT
TRBV6-6	TRBD1	.	TRBJ2-7	CASSYSTGGAYEQYF	TGTGCCAGCAGTTACTCGACAGGGGGCGCCTACGAGCAGTACTTC
TRBV2	TRBD1	.	TRBJ2-7	CASLRGQSYEQYF	TGTGCCAGCCTAAGGGGGCAGTCCTACGAGCAGTACTTC